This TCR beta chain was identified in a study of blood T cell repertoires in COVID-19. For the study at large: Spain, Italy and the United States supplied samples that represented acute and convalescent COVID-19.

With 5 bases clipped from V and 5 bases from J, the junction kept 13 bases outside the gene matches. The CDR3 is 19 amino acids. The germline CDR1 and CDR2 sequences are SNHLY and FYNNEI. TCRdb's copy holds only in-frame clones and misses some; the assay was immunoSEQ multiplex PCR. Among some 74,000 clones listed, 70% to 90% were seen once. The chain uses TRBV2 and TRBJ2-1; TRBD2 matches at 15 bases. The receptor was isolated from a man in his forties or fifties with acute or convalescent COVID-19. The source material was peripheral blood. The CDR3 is CASSRPGLAGGQGHNEQFF. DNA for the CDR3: TGTGCCAGCAGTAGACCGGGACTAGCGGGGGGCCAGGGTCACAATGAGCAGTTCTTC.